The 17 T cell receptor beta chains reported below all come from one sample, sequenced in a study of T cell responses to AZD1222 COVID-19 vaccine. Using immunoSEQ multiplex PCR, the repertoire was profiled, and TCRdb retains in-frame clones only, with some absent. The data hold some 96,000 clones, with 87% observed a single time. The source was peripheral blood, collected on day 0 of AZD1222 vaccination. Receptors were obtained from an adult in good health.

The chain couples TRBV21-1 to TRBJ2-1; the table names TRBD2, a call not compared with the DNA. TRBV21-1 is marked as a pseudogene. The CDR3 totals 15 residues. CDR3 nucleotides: TGTGCCAGCAGCTACGGGGGAACGACGGCAGATGAGCAGTTCTTC. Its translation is CASSYGGTTADEQFF.

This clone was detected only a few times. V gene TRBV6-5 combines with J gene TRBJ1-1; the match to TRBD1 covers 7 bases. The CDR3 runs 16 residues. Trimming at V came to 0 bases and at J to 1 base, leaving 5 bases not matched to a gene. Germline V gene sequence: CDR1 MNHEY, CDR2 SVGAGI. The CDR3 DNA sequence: TGTGCCAGCAGTTACTCATCGACAGGGAAGAACACTGAAGCTTTCTTT. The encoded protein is CASSYSSTGKNTEAFF.

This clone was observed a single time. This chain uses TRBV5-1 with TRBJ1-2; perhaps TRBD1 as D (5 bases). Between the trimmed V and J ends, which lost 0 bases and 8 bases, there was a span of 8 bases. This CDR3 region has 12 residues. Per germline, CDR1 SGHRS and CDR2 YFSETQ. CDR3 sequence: CASSLEAGGYTF. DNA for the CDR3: TGCGCCAGCAGCTTGGAAGCAGGGGGCTACACCTTC.

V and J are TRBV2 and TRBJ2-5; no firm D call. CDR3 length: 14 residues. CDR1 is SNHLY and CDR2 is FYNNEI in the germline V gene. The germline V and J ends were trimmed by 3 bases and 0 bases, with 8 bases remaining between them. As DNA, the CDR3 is TGTGCCAGCAGTGATCAGGAGTACCAAGAGACCCAGTACTTC. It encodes CASSDQEYQETQYF.

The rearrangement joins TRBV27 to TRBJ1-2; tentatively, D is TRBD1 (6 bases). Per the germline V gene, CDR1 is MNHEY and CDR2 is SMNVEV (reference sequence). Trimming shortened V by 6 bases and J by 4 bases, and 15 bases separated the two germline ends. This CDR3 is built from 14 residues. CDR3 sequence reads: CASRRDTGAYGYTF. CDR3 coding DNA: TGTGCCAGCAGACGGGACACCGGGGCCTATGGCTACACCTTC.

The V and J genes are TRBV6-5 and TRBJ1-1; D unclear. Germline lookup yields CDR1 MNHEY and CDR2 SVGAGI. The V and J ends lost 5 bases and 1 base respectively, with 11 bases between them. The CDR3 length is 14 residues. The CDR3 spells CASSTLTENTEAFF. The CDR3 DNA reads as TGTGCCAGCAGTACTTTAACGGAGAACACTGAAGCTTTCTTT.

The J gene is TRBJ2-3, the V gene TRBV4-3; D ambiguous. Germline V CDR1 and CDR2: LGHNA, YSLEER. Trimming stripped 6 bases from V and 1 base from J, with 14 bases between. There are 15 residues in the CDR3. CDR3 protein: CASSPTGTGTDTQYF. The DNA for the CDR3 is TGCGCCAGCAGTCCGACTGGTACCGGCACAGATACGCAGTATTTT.

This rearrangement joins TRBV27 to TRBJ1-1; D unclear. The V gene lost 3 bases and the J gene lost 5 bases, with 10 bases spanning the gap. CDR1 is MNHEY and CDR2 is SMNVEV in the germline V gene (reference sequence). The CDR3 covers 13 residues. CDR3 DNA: TGTGCCAGCAGTTTCCGGGTCGGGACTGAAGCTTTCTTT. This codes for CASSFRVGTEAFF.

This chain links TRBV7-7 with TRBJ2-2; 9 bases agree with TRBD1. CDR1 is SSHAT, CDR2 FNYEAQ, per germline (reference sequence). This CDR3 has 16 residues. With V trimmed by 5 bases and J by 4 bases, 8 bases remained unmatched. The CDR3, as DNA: TGTGCCAGCAGCCGGTACAGGGGGCGCGGCACCGGGGAGCTGTTTTTT. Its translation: CASSRYRGRGTGELFF.

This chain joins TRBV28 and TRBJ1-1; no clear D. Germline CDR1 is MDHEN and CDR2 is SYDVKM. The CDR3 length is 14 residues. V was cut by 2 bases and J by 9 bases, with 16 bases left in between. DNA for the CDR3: TGTGCCAGCAGTTTAGGTCGTTCGTCTACTCAAGCTTTCTTT. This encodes CASSLGRSSTQAFF. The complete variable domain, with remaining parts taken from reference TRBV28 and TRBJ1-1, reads DVKVTQSSRYLVKRTGEKVFLECVQDMDHENMFWYRQDPGLGLRLIYFSYDVKMKEKGDIPEGYSVSREKKERFSLILESASTNQTSMYLCASSLGRSSTQAFFGQGTRLTVV.

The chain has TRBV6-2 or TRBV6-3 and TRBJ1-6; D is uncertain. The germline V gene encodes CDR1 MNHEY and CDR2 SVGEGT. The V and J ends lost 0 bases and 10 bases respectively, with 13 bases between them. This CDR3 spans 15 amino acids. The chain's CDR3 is CASSYSPTGGSPLHF. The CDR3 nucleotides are TGTGCCAGCAGTTACTCGCCCACCGGAGGGTCACCCCTCCACTTT.

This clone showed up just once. The CDR3 loop is CASSLSYISGISNQPQHF. CDR3 nucleotides: TGTGCCAGCTCACTAAGTTATATTAGCGGGATTAGCAATCAGCCCCAGCATTTT. This chain connects TRBV18 to TRBJ1-5; D unresolved. The germline V gene encodes CDR1 KGHSH and CDR2 LQKENI. Trimming cost V 4 bases and J 0 bases, with 19 bases left between them. This CDR3 has 18 residues.

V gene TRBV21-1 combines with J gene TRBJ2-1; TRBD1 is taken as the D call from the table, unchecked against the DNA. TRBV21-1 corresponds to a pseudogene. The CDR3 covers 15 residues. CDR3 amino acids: CASSTRVGQYNEQFF. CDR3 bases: TGTGCCAGCAGCACGCGCGTGGGGCAGTACAATGAGCAGTTCTTC.

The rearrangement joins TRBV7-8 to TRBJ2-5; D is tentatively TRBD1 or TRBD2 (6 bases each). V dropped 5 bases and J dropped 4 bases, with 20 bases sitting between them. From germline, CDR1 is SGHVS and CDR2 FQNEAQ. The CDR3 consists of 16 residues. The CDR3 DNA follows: TGTGCCAGCAGCCTAAATACCCTGGGGGGCGGAGAGACCCAGTACTTC. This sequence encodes CASSLNTLGGGETQYF. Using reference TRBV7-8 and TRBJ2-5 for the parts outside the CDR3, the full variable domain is GAGVSQSPRYKVAKRGQDVALRCDPISGHVSLFWYQQALGQGPEFLTYFQNEAQLDKSGLPSDRFFAERPEGSVSTLKIQRTQQEDSAVYLCASSLNTLGGGETQYFGPGTRLLVL.

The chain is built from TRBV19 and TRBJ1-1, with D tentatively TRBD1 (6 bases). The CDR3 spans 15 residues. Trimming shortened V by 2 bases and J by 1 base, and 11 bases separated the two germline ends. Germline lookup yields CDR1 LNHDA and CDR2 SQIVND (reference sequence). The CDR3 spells CASSISGAPNTEAFF. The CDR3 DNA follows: TGTGCCAGTAGTATATCGGGGGCCCCGAACACTGAAGCTTTCTTT.

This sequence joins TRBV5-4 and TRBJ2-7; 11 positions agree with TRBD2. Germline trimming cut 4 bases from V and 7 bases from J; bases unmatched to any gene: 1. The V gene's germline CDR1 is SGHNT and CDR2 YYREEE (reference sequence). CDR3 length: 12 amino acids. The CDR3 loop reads CASSTSGGEQYF. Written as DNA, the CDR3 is TGTGCCAGCAGCACTAGCGGGGGTGAGCAGTACTTC.

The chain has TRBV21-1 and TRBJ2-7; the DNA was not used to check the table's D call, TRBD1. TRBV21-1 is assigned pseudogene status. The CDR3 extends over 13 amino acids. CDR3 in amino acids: CASMKTGENEQYF. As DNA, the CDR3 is TGTGCCAGCATGAAGACAGGGGAAAACGAGCAGTACTTC.